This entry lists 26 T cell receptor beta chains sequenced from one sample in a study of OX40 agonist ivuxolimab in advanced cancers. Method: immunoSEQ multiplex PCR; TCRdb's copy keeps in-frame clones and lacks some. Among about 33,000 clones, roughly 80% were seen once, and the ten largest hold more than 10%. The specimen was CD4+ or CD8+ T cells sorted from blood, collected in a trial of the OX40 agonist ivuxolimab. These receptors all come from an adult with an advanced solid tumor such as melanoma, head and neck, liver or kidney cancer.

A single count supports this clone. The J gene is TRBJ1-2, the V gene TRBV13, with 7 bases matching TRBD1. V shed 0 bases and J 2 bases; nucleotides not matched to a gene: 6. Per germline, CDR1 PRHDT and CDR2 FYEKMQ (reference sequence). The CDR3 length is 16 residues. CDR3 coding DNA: TGTGCCAGCAGCTTAGGGCGGACAGGCGCGAACTATGGCTACACCTTC. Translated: CASSLGRTGANYGYTF.

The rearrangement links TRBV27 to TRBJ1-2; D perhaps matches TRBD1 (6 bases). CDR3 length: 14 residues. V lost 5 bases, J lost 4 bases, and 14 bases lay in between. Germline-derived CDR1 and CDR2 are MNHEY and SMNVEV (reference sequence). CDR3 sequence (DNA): TGTGCCAGCAGTCCTGGGGGGCAGGGCTATGGCTACACCTTC. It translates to CASSPGGQGYGYTF.

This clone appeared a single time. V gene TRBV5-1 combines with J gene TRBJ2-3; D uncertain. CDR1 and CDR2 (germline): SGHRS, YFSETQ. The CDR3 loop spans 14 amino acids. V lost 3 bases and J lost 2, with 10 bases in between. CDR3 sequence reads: CASSSWGITDTQYF. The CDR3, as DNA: TGCGCCAGCAGCTCGTGGGGTATCACAGATACGCAGTATTTT.

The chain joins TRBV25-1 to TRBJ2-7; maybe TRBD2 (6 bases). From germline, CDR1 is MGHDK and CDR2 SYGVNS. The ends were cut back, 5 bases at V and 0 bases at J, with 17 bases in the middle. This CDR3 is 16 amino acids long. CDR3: CASSTQAEGTSYEQYF. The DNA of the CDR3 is TGTGCCAGCAGTACTCAAGCGGAGGGAACCTCCTACGAGCAGTACTTC.

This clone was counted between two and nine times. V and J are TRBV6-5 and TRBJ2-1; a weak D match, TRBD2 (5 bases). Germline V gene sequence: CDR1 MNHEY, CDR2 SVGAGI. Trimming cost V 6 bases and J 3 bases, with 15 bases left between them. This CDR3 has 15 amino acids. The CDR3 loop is CASSPTTPFYNEQFF. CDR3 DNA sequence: TGTGCCAGCAGCCCGACTACTCCCTTCTACAATGAGCAGTTCTTC.

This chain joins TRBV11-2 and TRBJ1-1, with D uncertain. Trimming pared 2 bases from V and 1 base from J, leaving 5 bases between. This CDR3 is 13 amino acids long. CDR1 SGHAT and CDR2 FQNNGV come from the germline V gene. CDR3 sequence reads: CASSLLWNTEAFF. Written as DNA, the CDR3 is TGTGCCAGCAGCTTACTATGGAACACTGAAGCTTTCTTT.

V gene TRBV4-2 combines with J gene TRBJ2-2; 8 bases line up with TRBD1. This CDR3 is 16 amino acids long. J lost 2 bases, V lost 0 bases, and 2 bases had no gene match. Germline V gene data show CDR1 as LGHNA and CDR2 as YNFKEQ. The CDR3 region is CASSQEQGVNTGELFF. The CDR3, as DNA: TGTGCCAGCAGCCAAGAACAGGGGGTTAACACCGGGGAGCTGTTTTTT.

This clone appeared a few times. CDR3 region: CASSQDEGRNTEAFF. CDR3 bases: TGCGCCAGCAGCCAAGATGAAGGCAGGAACACTGAAGCTTTCTTT. The chain has TRBV4-3 and TRBJ1-1; D is unclear. This CDR3 is 15 amino acids long. The V end lost 0 bases, the J end lost 1 base, and 9 bases lay between the germline ends. Germline CDR1 is LGHNA and CDR2 is YSLEER.

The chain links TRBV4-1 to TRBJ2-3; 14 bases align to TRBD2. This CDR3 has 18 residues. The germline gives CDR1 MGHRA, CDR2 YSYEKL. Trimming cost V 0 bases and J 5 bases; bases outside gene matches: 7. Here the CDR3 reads CASSQEAVGLAGVDTQYF. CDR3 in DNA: TGCGCCAGCAGCCAAGAAGCGGTGGGACTAGCGGGGGTAGATACGCAGTATTTT.

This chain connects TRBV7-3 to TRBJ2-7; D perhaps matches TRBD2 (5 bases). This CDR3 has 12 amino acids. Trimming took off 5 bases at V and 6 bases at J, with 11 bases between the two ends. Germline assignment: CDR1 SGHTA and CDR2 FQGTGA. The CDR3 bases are TGTGCCAGCAGCCCCGCGGGTCGCGAGCAGTACTTC. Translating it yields CASSPAGREQYF.

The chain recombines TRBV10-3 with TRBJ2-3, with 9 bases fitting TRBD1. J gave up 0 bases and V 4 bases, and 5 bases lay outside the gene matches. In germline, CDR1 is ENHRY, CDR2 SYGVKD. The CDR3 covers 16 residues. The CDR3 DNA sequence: TGTGCCATCAGTGCTCTGGACAGGGGTAGCACAGATACGCAGTATTTT. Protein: CAISALDRGSTDTQYF.

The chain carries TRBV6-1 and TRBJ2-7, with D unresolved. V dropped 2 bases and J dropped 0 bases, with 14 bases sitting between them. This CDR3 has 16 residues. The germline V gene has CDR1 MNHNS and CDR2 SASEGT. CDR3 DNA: TGTGCCAGCAGTGAATTGGTTCCACAGACCTCCTACGAGCAGTACTTC. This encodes CASSELVPQTSYEQYF.

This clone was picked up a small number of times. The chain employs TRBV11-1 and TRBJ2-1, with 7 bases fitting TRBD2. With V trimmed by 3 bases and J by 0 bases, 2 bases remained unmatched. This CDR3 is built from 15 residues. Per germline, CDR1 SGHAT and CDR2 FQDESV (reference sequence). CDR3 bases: TGTGCCAGCAGCTTTTCGGGGGGCTCCTACAATGAGCAGTTCTTC. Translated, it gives CASSFSGGSYNEQFF.

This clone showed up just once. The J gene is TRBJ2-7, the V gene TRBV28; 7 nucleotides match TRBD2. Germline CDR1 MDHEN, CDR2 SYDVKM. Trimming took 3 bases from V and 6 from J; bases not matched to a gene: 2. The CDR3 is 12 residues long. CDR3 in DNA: TGTGCCAGCAGTTTGGGAGGGATCGAGCAGTACTTC. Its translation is CASSLGGIEQYF. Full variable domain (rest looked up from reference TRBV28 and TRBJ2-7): DVKVTQSSRYLVKRTGEKVFLECVQDMDHENMFWYRQDPGLGLRLIYFSYDVKMKEKGDIPEGYSVSREKKERFSLILESASTNQTSMYLCASSLGGIEQYFGPGTRLTVT.

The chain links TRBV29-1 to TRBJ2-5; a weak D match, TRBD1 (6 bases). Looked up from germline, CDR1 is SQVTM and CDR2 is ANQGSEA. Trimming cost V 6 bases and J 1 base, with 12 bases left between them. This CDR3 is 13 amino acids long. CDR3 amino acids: CSVVTGSQETQYF. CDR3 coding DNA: TGCAGCGTCGTCACAGGGTCCCAAGAGACCCAGTACTTC.

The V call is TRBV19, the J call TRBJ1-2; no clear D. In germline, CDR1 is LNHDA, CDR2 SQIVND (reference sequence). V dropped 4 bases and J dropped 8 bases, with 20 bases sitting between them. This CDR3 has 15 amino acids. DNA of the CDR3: TGTGCCAGTAGTAAGTTCCAGCCTTACGCAGAGGGCTACACCTTC. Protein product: CASSKFQPYAEGYTF.

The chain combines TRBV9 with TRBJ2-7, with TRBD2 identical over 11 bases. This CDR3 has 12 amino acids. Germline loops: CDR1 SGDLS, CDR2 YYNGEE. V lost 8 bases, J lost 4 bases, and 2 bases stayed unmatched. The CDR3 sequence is CASSSGGYEQYF. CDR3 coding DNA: TGTGCCAGTTCTAGCGGGGGGTACGAGCAGTACTTC. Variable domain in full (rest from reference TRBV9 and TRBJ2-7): DSGVTQTPKHLITATGQRVTLRCSPRSGDLSVYWYQQSLDQGLQFLIQYYNGEERAKGNILERFSAQQFPDLHSELNLSSLELGDSALYFCASSSGGYEQYFGPGTRLTVT.

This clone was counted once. The CDR3 region has the DNA TGTGCCAGCAGCTTGGGTTCCTGGGTTAACTATGGCTACACCTTC. This sequence encodes CASSLGSWVNYGYTF. The V and J genes are TRBV5-6 and TRBJ1-2, with D hard to call. CDR3 length: 15 amino acids. With 0 bases removed from V and 1 base from J, the gap between germline ends came to 10 bases. CDR1 SGHDT and CDR2 YYEEEE come from the germline V gene.

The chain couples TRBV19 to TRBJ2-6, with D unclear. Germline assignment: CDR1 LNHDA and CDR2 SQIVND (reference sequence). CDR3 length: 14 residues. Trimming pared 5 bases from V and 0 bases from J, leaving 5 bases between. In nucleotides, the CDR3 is TGTGCCAGTAGTTTGTTCTCTGGGGCCAACGTCCTGACTTTC. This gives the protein CASSLFSGANVLTF.

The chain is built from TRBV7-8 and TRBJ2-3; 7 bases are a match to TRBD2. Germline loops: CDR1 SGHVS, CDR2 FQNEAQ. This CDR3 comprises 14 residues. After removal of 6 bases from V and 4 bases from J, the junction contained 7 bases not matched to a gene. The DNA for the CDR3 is TGTGCCAGCAGTCCAGGCGGGAGTGCAGATACGCAGTATTTT. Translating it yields CASSPGGSADTQYF. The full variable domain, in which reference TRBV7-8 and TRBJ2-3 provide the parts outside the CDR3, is GAGVSQSPRYKVAKRGQDVALRCDPISGHVSLFWYQQALGQGPEFLTYFQNEAQLDKSGLPSDRFFAERPEGSVSTLKIQRTQQEDSAVYLCASSPGGSADTQYFGPGTRLTVL.

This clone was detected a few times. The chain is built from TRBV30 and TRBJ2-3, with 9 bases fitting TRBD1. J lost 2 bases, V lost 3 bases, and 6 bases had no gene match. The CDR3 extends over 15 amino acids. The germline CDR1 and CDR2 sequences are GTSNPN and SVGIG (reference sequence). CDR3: CAWSRGQGFTDTQYF. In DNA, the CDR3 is TGTGCCTGGAGCAGGGGACAGGGCTTCACAGATACGCAGTATTTT.

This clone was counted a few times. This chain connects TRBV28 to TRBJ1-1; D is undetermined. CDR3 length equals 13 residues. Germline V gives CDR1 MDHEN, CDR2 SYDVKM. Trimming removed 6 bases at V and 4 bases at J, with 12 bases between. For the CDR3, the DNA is TGTGCCAGCAGGCTAAGGTCGCCCACTGAAGCTTTCTTT. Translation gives CASRLRSPTEAFF. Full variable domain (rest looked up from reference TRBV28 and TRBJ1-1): DVKVTQSSRYLVKRTGEKVFLECVQDMDHENMFWYRQDPGLGLRLIYFSYDVKMKEKGDIPEGYSVSREKKERFSLILESASTNQTSMYLCASRLRSPTEAFFGQGTRLTVV.

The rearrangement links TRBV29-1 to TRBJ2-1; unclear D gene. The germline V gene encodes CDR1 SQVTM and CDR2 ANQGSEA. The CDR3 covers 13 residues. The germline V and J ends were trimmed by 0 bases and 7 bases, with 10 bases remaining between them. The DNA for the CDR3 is TGCAGCGTTGAAGATCACTGGACGAATGAGCAGTTCTTC. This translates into CSVEDHWTNEQFF.

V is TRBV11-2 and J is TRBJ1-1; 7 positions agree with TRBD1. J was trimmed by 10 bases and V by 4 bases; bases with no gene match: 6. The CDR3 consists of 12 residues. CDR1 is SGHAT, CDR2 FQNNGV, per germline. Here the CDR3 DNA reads TGTGCCAGCAGCTCCGACAGGGTTGCAGCTTTCTTT. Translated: CASSSDRVAAFF.

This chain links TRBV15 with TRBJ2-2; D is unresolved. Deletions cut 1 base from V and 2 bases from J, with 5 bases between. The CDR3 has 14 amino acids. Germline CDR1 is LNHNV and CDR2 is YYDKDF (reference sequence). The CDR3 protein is CATSRGGNTGELFF. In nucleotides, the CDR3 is TGTGCCACCAGCAGAGGAGGTAACACCGGGGAGCTGTTTTTT. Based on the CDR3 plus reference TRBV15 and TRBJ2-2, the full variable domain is DAMVIQNPRYQVTQFGKPVTLSCSQTLNHNVMYWYQQKSSQAPKLLFHYYDKDFNNEADTPDNFQSRRPNTSFCFLDIRSPGLGDTAMYLCATSRGGNTGELFFGEGSRLTVL.

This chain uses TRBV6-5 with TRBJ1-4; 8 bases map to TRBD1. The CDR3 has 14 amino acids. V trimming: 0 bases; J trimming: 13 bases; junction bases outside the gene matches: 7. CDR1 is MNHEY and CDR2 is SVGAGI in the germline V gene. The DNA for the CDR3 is TGTGCCAGCAGTTACTCGCCGGGGACAGGAAGACTGTTTTTT. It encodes CASSYSPGTGRLFF.